These 17 T cell receptor beta chains originate from one sample sequenced in a study of glioma-infiltrating T cells. The iRepertoire nested amplicon-rescue multiplex PCR amplified TCR alpha and beta CDR3s from RNA. MiXCR was run by TCRdb on the multiplex PCR reads, yielding one entry per CDR3 protein. The sample consists of about 130,000 distinct CDR3 sequences, around 23% of them appearing once. The specimen sequenced was glioma tissue, nonneoplastic brain tissue, or PBMCs (not recorded which). The receptors here all came from a human donor with low-grade glioma or glioblastoma, undergoing nonglioma brain surgery, or in good health (not recorded which).

A few counts support this clonotype. V usage is TRBV24-1 and J usage is TRBJ1-2; possible D gene TRBD1, 5 bases. Germline assignment: CDR1 KGHDR and CDR2 SFDVKD. The CDR3 contains 14 residues. The ends were cut back, 5 bases at V and 3 bases at J, with 12 bases in the middle. The CDR3 bases are TGTGCCACCAGTGCCTCGGGACTGTACTATGGCTACACCTTC. This gives the protein CATSASGLYYGYTF.

Only a few counts were recorded for this clonotype. This chain connects TRBV20-1 to TRBJ2-6; TRBD1 matches 11 bases. Germline CDR1 DFQATT, CDR2 SNEGSKA (reference sequence). Losses at the gene ends were 5 bases for V and 1 base for J; bases not matched to a gene: 1. This CDR3 is built from 15 residues. CDR3 in amino acids: CSAGQGASGANVLTF. The CDR3 bases are TGCAGTGCTGGACAGGGGGCGTCTGGGGCCAACGTCCTGACTTTC.

This clonotype was found many times. The V and J genes are TRBV11-2 and TRBJ2-3; 12 nucleotides agree with TRBD2. The germline gives CDR1 SGHAT, CDR2 FQNNGV. The CDR3 has 16 amino acids. J lost 8 bases, V lost 3 bases, and 9 bases had no gene match. The DNA for the CDR3 is TGTGCCAGCAGCTTTCTAGCGGGGGGGCCGGTCGGTACGCAGTATTTT. Amino acid sequence: CASSFLAGGPVGTQYF.

The chain is built from TRBV18 and TRBJ2-1, with TRBD1 matching 9 bases. CDR1 is KGHSH, CDR2 LQKENI, per germline. The CDR3 sequence is 16 residues long. V gave up 4 bases and J gave up 6 bases; unmatched junction bases: 10. CDR3 region: CASSRPRDRDLNEQFF. CDR3 coding DNA: TGTGCCAGCTCACGACCCCGGGACAGGGATCTCAATGAGCAGTTCTTC.

The V call is TRBV6-6, the J call TRBJ1-1, with D unresolved. Trimming took off 0 bases at V and 12 bases at J, with 17 bases between the two ends. The CDR3 spans 14 residues. The V gene's germline CDR1 is MNHNY and CDR2 SVGAGI (reference sequence). The CDR3 protein is CASSYSNSRSFPFF. Here the CDR3 DNA reads TGTGCCAGCAGTTACTCGAATAGTAGATCCTTTCCTTTCTTT.

This clonotype was counted ten times or more. This rearrangement joins TRBV7-2 to TRBJ1-5; D is uncertain. Trimming removed 5 bases at V and 0 bases at J, with 5 bases between. The germline V gene encodes CDR1 SGHTA and CDR2 FQGNSA. The CDR3 contains 13 residues. CDR3 DNA sequence: TGTGCCAGCAGCCCTTATAGCAATCAGCCCCAGCATTTT. As protein: CASSPYSNQPQHF.

The rearrangement uses TRBV6-1 and TRBJ2-1; no clear D gene. The length of the CDR3 is 15 residues. The germline CDR1 and CDR2 sequences are MNHNS and SASEGT. V was shortened by 7 bases and J by 0 bases, with 13 bases between the two germline ends. The CDR3 is CASKTRKSSYNEQFF. The CDR3 DNA is TGTGCCAGCAAAACCAGGAAGAGCTCCTACAATGAGCAGTTCTTC.

This clonotype was observed at least ten times. The chain is built from TRBV6-1 and TRBJ1-5; D gene ambiguous. Germline V gives CDR1 MNHNS, CDR2 SASEGT. V lost 8 bases and J lost 0, with 14 bases in between. This CDR3 has 15 residues. CDR3: CASYPVGYSNQPQHF. In DNA, the CDR3 is TGTGCCAGCTACCCAGTCGGATATAGCAATCAGCCCCAGCATTTT.

As regards this clonotype: A read error may explain this, as a much larger clone is one base away. The chain is built from TRBV28 and TRBJ2-3, with 10 bases that match TRBD1. Germline V gives CDR1 MDHEN, CDR2 SYDVKM. CDR3 length: 15 residues. The CDR3 nucleotides are TGTGCCAGCAGCGTATCGGGGACAGGGGTAGATACGAAGTATTTT. Translated, it gives CASSVSGTGVDTKYF.

This clonotype was counted at least ten times. This rearrangement joins TRBV7-9 to TRBJ2-3; maybe TRBD1 (6 bases). The germline V gene has CDR1 SEHNR and CDR2 FQNEAQ (reference sequence). V was trimmed by 6 bases and J by 9 bases, leaving 7 bases between them. This CDR3 spans 10 amino acids. The DNA of the CDR3 is TGTGCCAGCAGGGGGGCAACGCAGTATTTT. It specifies CASRGATQYF.

The chain couples TRBV29-1 to TRBJ1-1; 9 positions match TRBD1. Germline CDR1 reads SQVTM; CDR2 reads ANQGSEA. This CDR3 has 13 amino acids. V was clipped by 8 bases and J by 3 bases; unmatched bases: 7. The CDR3 reads CSLQTGGYTEAFF. The CDR3 DNA reads TGCAGCTTGCAGACAGGGGGGTACACTGAAGCTTTCTTT.

Many counts were recorded for this clonotype. The gene calls are TRBV28 and TRBJ2-5; 7 nucleotides match TRBD1. Trimming removed 7 bases from V and 5 bases from J; junction bases left unmatched: 13. CDR1 is MDHEN and CDR2 is SYDVKM in the germline V gene. CDR3 size: 15 residues. This CDR3 reads CASNPVTGVVETQYF. CDR3 in DNA: TGTGCCAGCAATCCCGTCACAGGGGTGGTGGAGACCCAGTACTTC.

This clonotype has at least ten counts. The CDR3 sequence: CASSERLGAGNTIYF. The DNA of the CDR3 is TGTGCCAGCAGTGAAAGGTTGGGGGCTGGAAACACCATATATTTT. The chain recombines TRBV6-1 with TRBJ1-3, with D possibly TRBD1 on 5 matching bases. Germline-derived CDR1 and CDR2 are MNHNS and SASEGT. V dropped 2 bases and J dropped 2 bases, with 10 bases sitting between them. The CDR3 has 15 amino acids.

This clonotype was recorded many times. The chain combines TRBV6-2 or TRBV6-3 with TRBJ2-3; 10 nucleotides align to TRBD2. CDR1 and CDR2 (germline): MNHEY, SVGEGT. This CDR3 has 15 residues. Trimming took 2 bases from V and 6 from J; bases not matched to a gene: 5. In DNA, the CDR3 is TGTGCCAGCAGTTACCTACTAGCGGGGATGGATACGCAGTATTTT. It translates to CASSYLLAGMDTQYF.

The CDR3 DNA is TGCAGTGCTAGAGATGGGGACAGGGGGATCACCCAGTACTTC. Its protein product is CSARDGDRGITQYF. The chain has TRBV20-1 and TRBJ2-5; TRBD1 matches 11 bases. The CDR3 extends over 14 amino acids. V trimming: 0 bases; J trimming: 8 bases; junction bases outside the gene matches: 5. Germline lookup yields CDR1 DFQATT and CDR2 SNEGSKA (reference sequence).

This clonotype was counted between two and nine times. The chain couples TRBV4-1 to TRBJ2-3; D remains ambiguous. The germline V and J ends were trimmed by 1 base and 4 bases, with 15 bases remaining between them. CDR3 length: 16 residues. In germline, CDR1 is MGHRA, CDR2 YSYEKL. This chain's CDR3 is CASSQVTVGWADTQYF. The CDR3 DNA is TGCGCCAGCAGCCAAGTAACAGTAGGTTGGGCAGATACGCAGTATTTT.

A note on this clonotype: As the CDR3 is not closed by the conserved phenylalanine or tryptophan, this likely results from a read error. This chain connects TRBV7-6 to TRBJ1-5; D is unresolved. The V end lost 5 bases, the J end lost 3 bases, and 8 bases lay between the germline ends. The V gene's germline CDR1 is SGHVS and CDR2 FNYEAQ. The CDR3 is made up of 13 amino acids. CDR3 in amino acids: CASSVSTNQPQHL. CDR3 nucleotides: TGTGCCAGCAGCGTAAGCACCAATCAGCCCCAGCATCTT.